This T cell receptor (beta chain) was recovered during a study of identical twins. Whole-study findings and limits: Out-of-frame alpha sequences common to twins exhibited an excess of low generation probability. Within cord blood, abundant beta clonotypes carried fewer insertions, but memory repertoires showed no such trend. Researchers caution that invariant MAIT and iNKT cells could partly confound zero-insertion analyses.

The J segment lost 6 bases and the V segment lost 0 bases, leaving 4 bases of the junction unmatched. Germline V lookup: CDR1 MGHRA, CDR2 YSYEKL. CDR3 size: 17 residues. Unique molecular identifiers were present on cDNA, and template switching added a universal primer site. One entry per CDR3 protein results from TCRdb running MiXCR on the 5' RACE reads. The repertoire consists of fewer than 350,000 distinct CDR3 sequences, with roughly 8.6% occurring once and the leading ten covering around 2.1%. Remarks on this clonotype: What it binds is unknown.

The same sample was also used in a study of yellow fever vaccine responses in identical twins.

Input material: memory (CD45RO+) T cells sorted from blood. The TCR sequence derives from a woman aged 18-35 years in good health. The chain couples TRBV4-1 to TRBJ2-2; 13 nucleotides match TRBD2. In DNA, the CDR3 is TGCGCCAGCAGCCAAGAGGTCACTAGCGGGGGGGCCGGGGAGCTGTTTTTT. Translating it yields CASSQEVTSGGAGELFF.